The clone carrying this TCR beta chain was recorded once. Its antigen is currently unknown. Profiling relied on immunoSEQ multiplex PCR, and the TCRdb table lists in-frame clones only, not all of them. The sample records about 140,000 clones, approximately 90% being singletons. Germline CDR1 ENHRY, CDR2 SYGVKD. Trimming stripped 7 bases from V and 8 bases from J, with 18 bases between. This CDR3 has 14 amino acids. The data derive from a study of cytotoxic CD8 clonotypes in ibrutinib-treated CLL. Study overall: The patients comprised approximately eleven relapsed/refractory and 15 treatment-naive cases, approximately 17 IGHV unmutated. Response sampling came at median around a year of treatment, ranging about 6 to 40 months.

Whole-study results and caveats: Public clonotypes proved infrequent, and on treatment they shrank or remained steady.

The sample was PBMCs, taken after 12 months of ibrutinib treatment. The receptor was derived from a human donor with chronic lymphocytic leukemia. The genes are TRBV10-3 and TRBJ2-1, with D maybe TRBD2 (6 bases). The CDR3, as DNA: TGTGCCATCACCCGGGATCCGGAGGGCGATGAGCAGTTCTTC. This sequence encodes CAITRDPEGDEQFF.